Listed below are T cell receptor beta chains from one sample, sequenced in a study of response to subunit inactivated influenza vaccine. TCRdb re-analysed the RT-PCR reads in MiXCR, keeping a single row per CDR3 protein. Of about 240,000 distinct CDR3 sequences detected, 12% appear once; the ten largest clones hold 7.5% to 10%. The source was non-naive T cells sorted from PBMCs, collected around two weeks before vaccination. These receptors originate from a man aged 45-65 years who received an inactivated influenza vaccine. Each CDR3 is given with its conserved first and last residue.

J | V | CDR3
TRBJ2-7 | TRBV20-1 | CSARRPIGSYEQYF
TRBJ1-2 | TRBV5-6 | CASSLPGYFYGYTF
TRBJ2-7 | TRBV20-1 | CSARANTRSSYEQYF
TRBJ2-7 | TRBV12-3/TRBV12-4 | CASSGGNPSGEQYF
TRBJ2-7 | TRBV5-1 | CASSWGGRGYEQYF
TRBJ1-2 | TRBV6-5 | CASSYDRARGYTF
TRBJ2-2 | TRBV5-1 | CASSLMAGAVGELFF
TRBJ2-7 | TRBV5-6 | CASSPGLHFYEQYF
TRBJ2-3 | TRBV5-4 | CASSKQRSSTDTQYF
TRBJ2-3 | TRBV29-1 | CSVDPSTDTQYF
TRBJ2-7 | TRBV3-1 | CASSQVGGEGAYEQYF
TRBJ2-1 | TRBV20-1 | CSARSRGGLDEQFF
TRBJ2-5 | TRBV5-1 | CASSRQMEETQYF
TRBJ1-1 | TRBV7-9 | CASSRMNTEAFF
TRBJ2-1 | TRBV20-1 | CSGGDWGTNEQFF
TRBJ2-1 | TRBV11-2 | CASSLIGGLDEQFF
TRBJ2-1 | TRBV12-3/TRBV12-4 | CASRSRQGEQFF
TRBJ2-5 | TRBV7-9 | CASSLGLTIQETQYF
TRBJ1-3 | TRBV15 | CATSIYPGNTIYF
TRBJ2-1 | TRBV24-1 | CATGYPGQSFNEQFF
TRBJ2-1 | TRBV19 | CASSDSGGLTYYNEQFF
TRBJ2-2 | TRBV6-4 | CASSETNTGELFF
TRBJ2-6 | TRBV29-1 | CSADFTANVLTF
TRBJ2-7 | TRBV20-1 | CSARDPAGGAREQYF
TRBJ2-1 | TRBV28 | CASALNEQFF
TRBJ2-7 | TRBV15 | CATSRDSGPSYEQYF
TRBJ2-5 | TRBV20-1 | CSARDPAGGKETQYF
TRBJ2-1 | TRBV27 | CASSVYLDRGFNEQFF
TRBJ1-1 | TRBV20-1 | CSAVTGGTEAFF
TRBJ2-4 | TRBV12-3/TRBV12-4 | CASTTDLAKNIQYF
TRBJ2-1 | TRBV7-9 | CASSLLQNSNEQFF
TRBJ2-1 | TRBV20-1 | CSAREAPGYNEQFF
TRBJ2-2 | TRBV12-3/TRBV12-4 | CASNPRHSGELFF
TRBJ2-3 | TRBV7-8 | CASSLVPGEGTDTQYF
TRBJ2-7 | TRBV11-2 | CASRLDRDLNLLDEQYF
TRBJ2-1 | TRBV7-8 | CASSPLLASGRRRTYNEQFF
TRBJ2-1 | TRBV20-1 | CSARDLRPYNEQFF
TRBJ2-2 | TRBV5-6 | CASTTGGGANTGELFF
TRBJ2-4 | TRBV28 | CASSSAGAAKNIQYF
TRBJ1-5 | TRBV20-1 | CSAEEGRGGSNQPQHF
TRBJ2-3 | TRBV12-3/TRBV12-4 | CASSLPSEADTQYF
TRBJ2-2 | TRBV11-2 | CASSPRWDTGELFF
TRBJ1-2 | TRBV5-5 | CASSLDVQDYGYTF